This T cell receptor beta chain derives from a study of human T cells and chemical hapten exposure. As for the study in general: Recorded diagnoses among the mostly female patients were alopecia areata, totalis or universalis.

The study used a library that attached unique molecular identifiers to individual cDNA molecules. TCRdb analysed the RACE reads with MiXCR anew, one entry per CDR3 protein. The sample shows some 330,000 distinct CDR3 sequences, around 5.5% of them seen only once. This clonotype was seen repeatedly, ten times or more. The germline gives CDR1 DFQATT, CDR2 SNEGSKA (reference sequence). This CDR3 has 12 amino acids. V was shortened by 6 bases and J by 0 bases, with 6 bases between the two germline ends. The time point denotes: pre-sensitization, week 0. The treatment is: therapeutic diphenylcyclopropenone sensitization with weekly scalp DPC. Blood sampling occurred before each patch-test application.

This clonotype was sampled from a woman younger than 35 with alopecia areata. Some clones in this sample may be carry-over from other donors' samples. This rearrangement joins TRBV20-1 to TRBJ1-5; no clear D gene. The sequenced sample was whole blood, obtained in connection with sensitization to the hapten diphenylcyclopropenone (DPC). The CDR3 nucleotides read TGCAGTGCAGGTCATAGCAATCAGCCCCAGCATTTT. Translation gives CSAGHSNQPQHF.